A single count supports the clone carrying this T cell receptor beta chain. These data are taken from a study of T cell responses to AZD1222 COVID-19 vaccine. TCRdb's copy holds only in-frame clones and misses some; the assay was immunoSEQ multiplex PCR. This table has about 120,000 clones, approximately 90% appearing once. The sequences come from peripheral blood, collected on day 0 of AZD1222 vaccination. The TCR originated in an adult in good health.

This CDR3 is CASSLGQGGSPLHF. The CDR3 region has the DNA TGCGCCAGCAGCTTGGGACAGGGGGGTTCACCCCTCCACTTT. The rearrangement uses TRBV5-1 and TRBJ1-6; 9 bases line up with TRBD1. This CDR3 is 14 amino acids long. In germline, CDR1 is SGHRS, CDR2 YFSETQ. The junction had 1 base not matched to a gene; V was cut back by 0 bases and J by 9 bases.